This TCR beta chain stems from a study of T cell changes during pregnancy in multiple sclerosis. The data were produced by immunoSEQ multiplex PCR, yet TCRdb's version contains in-frame clones alone and is incomplete. The repertoire holds around 80,000 clones, with 90% to 95% as singletons. The CDR3 spans 16 residues. Per germline, CDR1 LNHDA and CDR2 SQIVND (reference sequence). V lost 5 bases and J lost 0; bases outside the gene matches: 7. The clonotype comes from a female donor in good health, enrolled as a control in a pregnancy study. This rearrangement joins TRBV19 to TRBJ2-5; 9 nucleotides agree with TRBD1. This specimen consisted of peripheral blood, obtained in the second trimester of pregnancy. CDR3 nucleotides: TGTGCCAGTAGTGATCTGGGACAGGGACACCAAGAGACCCAGTACTTC. Encoded protein: CASSDLGQGHQETQYF.